Listed below are T cell receptor beta chains from one sample, sequenced in a study of T cells after yellow fever vaccination. Each CDR3 protein gets one entry after TCRdb re-called the 5' RACE reads with MiXCR. The sample includes 550,000 to 750,000 distinct CDR3 sequences, 13% seen only once; the top ten take more than 13%. The source was PBMCs, collected on the day of the yellow fever booster vaccination. The receptors were sampled from a man aged 25-40 years who received the YFV17D yellow fever vaccine. The CDR3 runs from the conserved cysteine through the conserved F or W. The D gene is left open where the match is weak. Part of the rows lack a size; the others show once, few, many or a class for expanded clones.

len: 14; abundance: few; v_gene: TRBV19; d_gene: .; j_gene: TRBJ1-5; CDR3nt: TGTGCCAGTAGTGTCCGGGGACTCAATCAGCCCCAGCATTTT; CDR3aa: CASSVRGLNQPQHF
len: 15; abundance: .; v_gene: TRBV6-5; d_gene: .; j_gene: TRBJ2-3; CDR3nt: TGTGCCAGCAGTTACTCGACTAGGGGTACAGATACGCAGTATTTT; CDR3aa: CASSYSTRGTDTQYF
len: 16; abundance: .; v_gene: TRBV5-6; d_gene: .; j_gene: TRBJ2-3; CDR3nt: TGTGCCAGCAGCTTTTCTGGGGCCCGGGCAACAGATACGCAGTATTTT; CDR3aa: CASSFSGARATDTQYF
len: 18; abundance: few; v_gene: TRBV30; d_gene: .; j_gene: TRBJ2-1; CDR3nt: TGTGCCTTTAACTCCGGGGAGGGGGACCCTCCATTTAAGGATGAGCAGTTCTTC; CDR3aa: CAFNSGEGDPPFKDEQFF
len: 15; abundance: many; v_gene: TRBV7-9; d_gene: TRBD1; j_gene: TRBJ2-7; CDR3nt: TGTGCCAGCAGCTTAATGGGGGACAGGACCTACGAGCAGTACTTC; CDR3aa: CASSLMGDRTYEQYF
len: 14; abundance: few; v_gene: TRBV5-6; d_gene: .; j_gene: TRBJ2-2; CDR3nt: TGTGCCAGCAGCTTGATCAGCGGTACCGGGGAGCTGTTTTTT; CDR3aa: CASSLISGTGELFF
len: 13; abundance: .; v_gene: TRBV15; d_gene: .; j_gene: TRBJ1-5; CDR3nt: TGTGCCACCAGCAGAGATCTGGGCCAGCCCCAGCATTTT; CDR3aa: CATSRDLGQPQHF
len: 15; abundance: few; v_gene: TRBV6-2/TRBV6-3; d_gene: TRBD1; j_gene: TRBJ2-1; CDR3nt: TGTGCCAGCAGCCGCGGGACAGGGGTTATCGATGAGCAGTTCTTC; CDR3aa: CASSRGTGVIDEQFF
len: 16; abundance: .; v_gene: TRBV5-1; d_gene: .; j_gene: TRBJ2-7; CDR3nt: TGCGCCAGCAGCGTAGGGGCGGGACACGGGGTCTACGAGCAGTACTTC; CDR3aa: CASSVGAGHGVYEQYF
len: 19; abundance: .; v_gene: TRBV18; d_gene: .; j_gene: TRBJ2-3; CDR3nt: TGTGCCAGCTCACCAGGGGAGACTTCCCGTCCGGCCAGCACAGATACGCAGTATTTT; CDR3aa: CASSPGETSRPASTDTQYF
len: 19; abundance: .; v_gene: TRBV5-4; d_gene: .; j_gene: TRBJ2-3; CDR3nt: TGTGCCAGCAGCTTGGCCTTGGTATCGGACTTCAAGGGCACAGATACGCAGTATTTT; CDR3aa: CASSLALVSDFKGTDTQYF
len: 14; abundance: .; v_gene: TRBV20-1; d_gene: .; j_gene: TRBJ2-4; CDR3nt: TGCAGTGCTAGACAAAGGACAAATAGGGGCATTCAGTACTTC; CDR3aa: CSARQRTNRGIQYF
len: 12; abundance: .; v_gene: TRBV9; d_gene: .; j_gene: TRBJ2-3; CDR3nt: TGTGCCAGCAGCGCCGACACAGATACGCAGTATTTT; CDR3aa: CASSADTDTQYF
len: 17; abundance: .; v_gene: TRBV7-2; d_gene: .; j_gene: TRBJ2-7; CDR3nt: TGTGCCAGCAGCATAAGAGCTCCGGACGTTGCATCCTACGAGCAGTACTTC; CDR3aa: CASSIRAPDVASYEQYF
len: 16; abundance: .; v_gene: TRBV5-1; d_gene: TRBD2; j_gene: TRBJ2-1; CDR3nt: TGCGCCAGCAGATACGGCAGCGGGGGATCCTACAATGAGCAGTTCTTC; CDR3aa: CASRYGSGGSYNEQFF
len: 13; abundance: few; v_gene: TRBV7-3; d_gene: .; j_gene: TRBJ2-1; CDR3nt: TGTGCCAGCAGCTCGCCACCGCGCAATGAGCAGTTCTTC; CDR3aa: CASSSPPRNEQFF
len: 13; abundance: few; v_gene: TRBV15; d_gene: .; j_gene: TRBJ2-1; CDR3nt: TGTGCCACCAGCAGGCCCTCCTACAATGAGCAGTTCTTC; CDR3aa: CATSRPSYNEQFF
len: 15; abundance: few; v_gene: TRBV11-2; d_gene: TRBD2; j_gene: TRBJ2-1; CDR3nt: TGTGCCAGCAGCTCGATGACTAGCGGGAGGTATGAGCAGTTCTTC; CDR3aa: CASSSMTSGRYEQFF
len: 13; abundance: .; v_gene: TRBV6-2/TRBV6-3; d_gene: .; j_gene: TRBJ2-5; CDR3nt: TGTGCCAGCAGTCCGACTAGAAGGGAGACCCAGTACTTC; CDR3aa: CASSPTRRETQYF
len: 12; abundance: few; v_gene: TRBV20-1; d_gene: .; j_gene: TRBJ1-4; CDR3nt: TGCAGTGCCGGGGGGGGGCGGGGAAAACTGTTTTTT; CDR3aa: CSAGGGRGKLFF
len: 16; abundance: many; v_gene: TRBV18; d_gene: .; j_gene: TRBJ2-1; CDR3nt: TGTGCCAGCTCACCAGCGATAAGCAACTCCTACAATGAGCAGTTCTTC; CDR3aa: CASSPAISNSYNEQFF
len: 12; abundance: .; v_gene: TRBV20-1; d_gene: .; j_gene: TRBJ1-1; CDR3nt: TGCAGTGCTAGTGATTCCGGGTTGGAAGCTTTCTTT; CDR3aa: CSASDSGLEAFF
len: 16; abundance: few; v_gene: TRBV27; d_gene: TRBD2; j_gene: TRBJ2-1; CDR3nt: TGTGCCAGCAGTTTCCCGGGAGGGATCTCCTACAATGAGCAGTTCTTC; CDR3aa: CASSFPGGISYNEQFF
len: 12; abundance: .; v_gene: TRBV10-3; d_gene: .; j_gene: TRBJ2-5; CDR3nt: TGTGCCATCAGTTCAGGGGTTGAGCCCCAGTACTTC; CDR3aa: CAISSGVEPQYF
len: 13; abundance: .; v_gene: TRBV12-3/TRBV12-4; d_gene: TRBD1; j_gene: TRBJ1-2; CDR3nt: TGTGCCAGCAGATCTTCGACAGGGAATGGCTACACCTTC; CDR3aa: CASRSSTGNGYTF
len: 13; abundance: .; v_gene: TRBV20-1; d_gene: .; j_gene: TRBJ2-1; CDR3nt: TGCAGTGCTAGTTGGAGGGGTCCGGATGAGCAGTTCTTC; CDR3aa: CSASWRGPDEQFF
len: 16; abundance: few; v_gene: TRBV7-2; d_gene: TRBD2; j_gene: TRBJ2-5; CDR3nt: TGTGCCAGCAGCCAGGGACTAGCGGGAGGGGGAGAGACCCAGTACTTC; CDR3aa: CASSQGLAGGGETQYF
len: 15; abundance: .; v_gene: TRBV7-8; d_gene: TRBD1; j_gene: TRBJ1-2; CDR3nt: TGTGCCAGCAGTTTCCTGGACAGGGGTAGCTATGGCTACACCTTC; CDR3aa: CASSFLDRGSYGYTF
len: 14; abundance: .; v_gene: TRBV25-1; d_gene: .; j_gene: TRBJ1-1; CDR3nt: TGTGCCAGCAGTGAACCGGGGGGGGTCACTGAAGCTTTCTTT; CDR3aa: CASSEPGGVTEAFF
len: 15; abundance: .; v_gene: TRBV20-1; d_gene: TRBD2; j_gene: TRBJ2-1; CDR3nt: TGCAGTGCTAGATCCCTTAGCGGGGGGGACAATGAGCAGTTCTTC; CDR3aa: CSARSLSGGDNEQFF
len: 17; abundance: .; v_gene: TRBV7-2; d_gene: TRBD2; j_gene: TRBJ2-2; CDR3nt: TGTGCCAGCAAAACGGGGGGAGGTCCCGTCAGCAGCGGGGAGCTGTTTTTT; CDR3aa: CASKTGGGPVSSGELFF
len: 14; abundance: few; v_gene: TRBV5-4; d_gene: .; j_gene: TRBJ1-2; CDR3nt: TGTGCCAGCAGCCTAAGGCAGGGGACGGGCGGCTACACCTTC; CDR3aa: CASSLRQGTGGYTF
len: 16; abundance: .; v_gene: TRBV25-1; d_gene: .; j_gene: TRBJ2-1; CDR3nt: TGTGCCAGCAGGGGAGCCCTAACGGGGGCTTACAATGAGCAGTTCTTC; CDR3aa: CASRGALTGAYNEQFF
len: 14; abundance: few; v_gene: TRBV6-2/TRBV6-3; d_gene: .; j_gene: TRBJ2-1; CDR3nt: TGTGCCAGCATTGACGCAGCGGTCTACAATGAGCAGTTCTTC; CDR3aa: CASIDAAVYNEQFF
len: 13; abundance: few; v_gene: TRBV7-9; d_gene: .; j_gene: TRBJ2-3; CDR3nt: TGTGCCAGCAACCGATTCCAGGACGATACGCAGTATTTT; CDR3aa: CASNRFQDDTQYF
len: 13; abundance: .; v_gene: TRBV20-1; d_gene: TRBD1; j_gene: TRBJ1-1; CDR3nt: TGCAGTGCCAACAAGGACAGGGCCACTGAAGCTTTCTTT; CDR3aa: CSANKDRATEAFF
len: 12; abundance: few; v_gene: TRBV20-1; d_gene: .; j_gene: TRBJ1-5; CDR3nt: TGCAGTGCTATCGGTAGCAATCAGCCCCAGCATTTT; CDR3aa: CSAIGSNQPQHF
len: 15; abundance: many; v_gene: TRBV12-3/TRBV12-4; d_gene: TRBD2; j_gene: TRBJ2-4; CDR3nt: TGTGCCAGCAGTCCCCTAGCGGGAGGGGAAGACATTCAGTACTTC; CDR3aa: CASSPLAGGEDIQYF
len: 15; abundance: few; v_gene: TRBV20-1; d_gene: .; j_gene: TRBJ2-5; CDR3nt: TGCAGTGCTAGTAAGGTTACGGTTGGCAAGGGGACCCAGTACTTC; CDR3aa: CSASKVTVGKGTQYF
len: 13; abundance: few; v_gene: TRBV20-1; d_gene: .; j_gene: TRBJ1-5; CDR3nt: TGCAGTGCTCCCGGGAGGGGCCATCAGCCCCAGCATTTT; CDR3aa: CSAPGRGHQPQHF
len: 14; abundance: .; v_gene: TRBV9; d_gene: .; j_gene: TRBJ2-1; CDR3nt: TGTGCCAGCAGCGTAGGAGGGATCGACAATGAGCAGTTCTTC; CDR3aa: CASSVGGIDNEQFF
len: 15; abundance: .; v_gene: TRBV5-1; d_gene: TRBD2; j_gene: TRBJ2-1; CDR3nt: TGCGCCAGCAGCTTGGGGCCGGGAGGGCAGGATGAGCAGTTCTTC; CDR3aa: CASSLGPGGQDEQFF
len: 15; abundance: few; v_gene: TRBV19; d_gene: TRBD1; j_gene: TRBJ2-1; CDR3nt: TGTGCCAGTAGTATCCGGACAGGGCCTTACAATGAGCAGTTCTTC; CDR3aa: CASSIRTGPYNEQFF
len: 17; abundance: .; v_gene: TRBV20-1; d_gene: .; j_gene: TRBJ2-5; CDR3nt: TGCAGTGCTAGTCCTCCCGGTGGGGGTTGGGTCGCAGAGACCCAGTACTTC; CDR3aa: CSASPPGGGWVAETQYF
len: 15; abundance: .; v_gene: TRBV6-5; d_gene: TRBD2; j_gene: TRBJ2-3; CDR3nt: TGTGCCAGCAGTTACGTCCGGGGGGAGACAGATACGCAGTATTTT; CDR3aa: CASSYVRGETDTQYF
len: 13; abundance: .; v_gene: TRBV29-1; d_gene: .; j_gene: TRBJ1-4; CDR3nt: TGCAGCGTTGAAGGACAGCGTAATGAAAAACTGTTTTTT; CDR3aa: CSVEGQRNEKLFF
len: 13; abundance: .; v_gene: TRBV6-1; d_gene: TRBD1; j_gene: TRBJ2-7; CDR3nt: TGTGCCAGCAGGGGACAGGGGGGTTCCGAGCAGTACTTC; CDR3aa: CASRGQGGSEQYF
len: 15; abundance: few; v_gene: TRBV3-1; d_gene: .; j_gene: TRBJ1-1; CDR3nt: TGTGCCAGCAGCCAAGGGCCGGAATTAGGGCAGGAAGCTTTCTTT; CDR3aa: CASSQGPELGQEAFF
len: 14; abundance: few; v_gene: TRBV28; d_gene: .; j_gene: TRBJ2-7; CDR3nt: TGTGCCAGCAGTTTTTACTCGAGCTCCTACGAGCAGTACTTC; CDR3aa: CASSFYSSSYEQYF
len: 15; abundance: .; v_gene: TRBV7-8; d_gene: TRBD1; j_gene: TRBJ2-7; CDR3nt: TGTGCCAGCACCACAGGGGCCAGCGGCCCGTACGAGCAGTACTTC; CDR3aa: CASTTGASGPYEQYF
len: 15; abundance: .; v_gene: TRBV6-1; d_gene: .; j_gene: TRBJ1-2; CDR3nt: TGTGCCGTCGACTTCAGGGGCGCCCCGGACTATGGCTACACCTTC; CDR3aa: CAVDFRGAPDYGYTF
len: 14; abundance: few; v_gene: TRBV28; d_gene: .; j_gene: TRBJ2-4; CDR3nt: TGTGCCAGCAAGACAGACCCAACCGGGAACATTCAGTACTTC; CDR3aa: CASKTDPTGNIQYF
len: 14; abundance: .; v_gene: TRBV30; d_gene: .; j_gene: TRBJ2-2; CDR3nt: TGTGCCTGGAGTGTAATAACCCTCACCGGGGAGCTGTTTTTT; CDR3aa: CAWSVITLTGELFF